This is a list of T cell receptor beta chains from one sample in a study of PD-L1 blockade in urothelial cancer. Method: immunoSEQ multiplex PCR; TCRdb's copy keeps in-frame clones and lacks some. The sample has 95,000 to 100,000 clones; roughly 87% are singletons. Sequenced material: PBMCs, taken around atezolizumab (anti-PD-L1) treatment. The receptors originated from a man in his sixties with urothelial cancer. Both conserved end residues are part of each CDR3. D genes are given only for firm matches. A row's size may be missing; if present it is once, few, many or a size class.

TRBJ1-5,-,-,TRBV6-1,TGTGCCAGCAGCCCTACGTCCGCGAGCAATCAGCCCCAGCATTTT,CASSPTSASNQPQHF
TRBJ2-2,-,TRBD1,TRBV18,TGTGCCAGCTCACCCACAGGGGGCATAATGTCCGGGGAGCTGTTTTTT,CASSPTGGIMSGELFF
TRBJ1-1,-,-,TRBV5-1,TGCGCCAGCAGCTTGGATACGGGGATGAACACTGAAGCTTTCTTT,CASSLDTGMNTEAFF
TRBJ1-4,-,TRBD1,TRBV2,TGTGCCAGCAGTCGACAGGGGGCCGAGAATGAAAAACTGTTTTTT,CASSRQGAENEKLFF
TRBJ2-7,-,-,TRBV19,TGTGCCACCGGACGGCCGGGAATGACCTACGAGCAGTACTTC,CATGRPGMTYEQYF
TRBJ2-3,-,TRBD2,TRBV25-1,TGTGCCAGCAGTGTAGAGACTAGCGCTCGCACAGATACGCAGTATTTT,CASSVETSARTDTQYF
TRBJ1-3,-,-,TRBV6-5,TGTGCCAGCAGTTACACCGGACAGTCTGCAGGAAACACCATATATTTT,CASSYTGQSAGNTIYF
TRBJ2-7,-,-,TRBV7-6,TGTGCCAGCAGCTCCTCCAGCGGACCCTACGAGCAGTACTTC,CASSSSSGPYEQYF
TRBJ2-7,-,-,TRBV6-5,TGTGCCAGCAGTTACGCAACTACTAGGCTCGGCGAGCAGTACTTC,CASSYATTRLGEQYF
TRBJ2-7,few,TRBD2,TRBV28,TGTGCCAGCAGTCCTCTCAGGGGAGGAAGCGGGAGGTACGAGCAGTACTTC,CASSPLRGGSGRYEQYF
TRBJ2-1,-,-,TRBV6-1,TGTGCCAGCAGTGAAGGGGTCAGGGCTGGGTTCTTC,CASSEGVRAGFF
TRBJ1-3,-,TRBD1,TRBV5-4,TGTGCCAGCAGCTCCGGGACAGGGAACGTCGGAAACACCATATATTTT,CASSSGTGNVGNTIYF
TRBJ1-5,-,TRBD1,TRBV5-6,TGTGCCAGCAGCTTGTGGACAGGGTCGGGCAATCAGCCCCAGCATTTT,CASSLWTGSGNQPQHF
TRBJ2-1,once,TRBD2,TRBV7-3,TGTGCCAGCAGCTCACTTTCCGGGAGGGCCCATGAGCAGTTCTTC,CASSSLSGRAHEQFF
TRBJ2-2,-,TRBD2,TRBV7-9,TGTGCCAGCAGCCGAACACTAGCGGGAGCACCCGGGGAGCTGTTTTTT,CASSRTLAGAPGELFF
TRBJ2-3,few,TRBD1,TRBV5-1,TGCGCCAGCAGCTTGGATGCTGGACAGGGTATGAATACGCAGTATTTT,CASSLDAGQGMNTQYF
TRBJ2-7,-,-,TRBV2,TGTGCCAGCAGGCGCACGGGACAACCATACGAGCAGTACTTC,CASRRTGQPYEQYF
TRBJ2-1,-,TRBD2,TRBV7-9,TGTGCCAGCATCTCTATAGCGGGAGTATACAATGAGCAGTTCTTC,CASISIAGVYNEQFF
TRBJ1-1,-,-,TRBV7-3,TGTGCCAGCAGCTCAGGGTTGAACACTGAAGCTTTCTTT,CASSSGLNTEAFF
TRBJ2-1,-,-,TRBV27,TGTGCCAGCAGTCCCCTGACAGGGAACGGGGGCAATGAGCAGTTCTTC,CASSPLTGNGGNEQFF
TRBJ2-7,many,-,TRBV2,TGTGCCAGCAGGAGTCAGAGGCTTATGGACGAGCAGTACTTC,CASRSQRLMDEQYF
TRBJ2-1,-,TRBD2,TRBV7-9,TGTGCCAGCAGCTGGACTAGCGGGATCCACAATGAGCAGTTCTTC,CASSWTSGIHNEQFF
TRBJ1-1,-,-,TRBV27,TGTGCCAGCAGTTACGCGGGGAACACTGAAGCTTTCTTT,CASSYAGNTEAFF
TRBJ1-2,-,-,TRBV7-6,TGTGCCAGCAGCCCCCGGGACAAGGGACCCTATGGCTACACCTTC,CASSPRDKGPYGYTF
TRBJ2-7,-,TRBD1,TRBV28,TGTGCCAGCCACCGGGACAGGACATCCTACGAGCAGTACTTC,CASHRDRTSYEQYF
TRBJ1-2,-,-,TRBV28,TGTGCCAGCAGAACCGGTGTTATTGGCTACACCTTC,CASRTGVIGYTF
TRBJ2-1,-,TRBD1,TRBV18,TGTGCCAGCTCGCCTGAACAGGGGGGACTTAACGATGAGCAGTTCTTC,CASSPEQGGLNDEQFF
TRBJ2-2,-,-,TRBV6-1,TGTGCCACGACACTAGGAACCGGGGAGCTGTTTTTT,CATTLGTGELFF
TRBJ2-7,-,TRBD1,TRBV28,TGTGCCAGCAGCAAGACAGGGCTTAACGAGCAGTACTTC,CASSKTGLNEQYF
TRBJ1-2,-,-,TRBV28,TGTGCCAGCAGTTCCCCCCAGGGGTCCTATGGCTACACCTTC,CASSSPQGSYGYTF
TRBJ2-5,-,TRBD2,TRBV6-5,TGTGCCAGCAGTTACGGCGGGAGTTACGGAGAGACCCAGTACTTC,CASSYGGSYGETQYF
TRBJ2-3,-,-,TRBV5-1,TGCGCCAGCAGCCCGCAGGAGACAGGCCCAGATACGCAGTATTTT,CASSPQETGPDTQYF
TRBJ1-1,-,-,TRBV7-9,TGTGCCAGCAGCCCCTACGTAAACACTGAAGCTTTCTTT,CASSPYVNTEAFF
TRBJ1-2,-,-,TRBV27,TGTGCCAGCAGTTCCCAGGGTGGCTACACCTTC,CASSSQGGYTF
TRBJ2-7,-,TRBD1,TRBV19,TGTGCCAGTAGTATGGTGGACAGGGACTACGAGCAGTACTTC,CASSMVDRDYEQYF
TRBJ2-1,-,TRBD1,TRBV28,TGTGCCAGCAGTTTACTGACAGGGTCCTACAATGAGCAGTTCTTC,CASSLLTGSYNEQFF
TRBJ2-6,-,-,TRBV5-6,TGTGCCAGCAGCTTGATTTCAGGGGCCAACGTCCTGACTTTC,CASSLISGANVLTF
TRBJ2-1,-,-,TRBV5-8,TGTGCCAGCAGCTCTTCAGGGGTCCAAGTACAGCAGTTCTTC,CASSSSGVQVQQFF
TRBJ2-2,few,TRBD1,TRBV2,TGTGCCAGCAGTGAACAGGGGGCGTCGGGCGGGGAGCTGTTTTTT,CASSEQGASGGELFF
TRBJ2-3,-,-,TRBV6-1,TGTGCCAGCAGTGAAGGGCTGGGGCTCACAGATACGCAGTATTTT,CASSEGLGLTDTQYF
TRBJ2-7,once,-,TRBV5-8,TGTGCCAGCAGCCTTCAGAATTCCTACGAGCAGTACTTC,CASSLQNSYEQYF
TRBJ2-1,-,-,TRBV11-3,TGTGCCAGCAGCTTTCAGGGGTCCGACTACAATGAGCAGTTCTTC,CASSFQGSDYNEQFF
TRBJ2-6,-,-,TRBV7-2,TGTGCCAGCAGCTCCCCGGGTTCCCATCTCAACGTCCTGACTTTC,CASSSPGSHLNVLTF
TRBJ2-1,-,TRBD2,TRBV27,TGTGCCAGCAGTCCCCGACTAGCGGGAGGGAGGGGTGAGCAGTTCTTC,CASSPRLAGGRGEQFF
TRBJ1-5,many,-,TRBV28,TGTGCCAGCAGTTTGAACGGTAACAATCAGCCCCAGCATTTT,CASSLNGNNQPQHF
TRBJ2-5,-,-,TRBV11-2,TGTGCCAGCAGCTTAACCAGGGGTGTTAGGACCCAGTACTTC,CASSLTRGVRTQYF
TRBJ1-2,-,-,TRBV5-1,TGCGCCAGCAGCTCTGACAGCGTCTATGGCTACACCTTC,CASSSDSVYGYTF
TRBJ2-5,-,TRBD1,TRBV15,TGTGCCACCAGCAGAGATGAGGACAGGGGCCAAGAGACCCAGTACTTC,CATSRDEDRGQETQYF
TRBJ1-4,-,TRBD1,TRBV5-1,TGCGCCAGCAGCGTGGGACAGATTAATGAAAAACTGTTTTTT,CASSVGQINEKLFF
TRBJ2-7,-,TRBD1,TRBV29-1,TGCAGCGTTGGGACAGGGGGCTTGGGGGAGCAGTACTTC,CSVGTGGLGEQYF
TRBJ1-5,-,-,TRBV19,TGTGCCAGTAGTATAGACAGGGGAAGGAATCAGCCCCAGCATTTT,CASSIDRGRNQPQHF
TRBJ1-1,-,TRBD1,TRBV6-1,TGTGCCAGCCTTTTCTGGACAGGAAAAGCTTTCTTT,CASLFWTGKAFF